This T cell receptor (beta chain) emerged from a study of T cell responses to AZD1222 COVID-19 vaccine. As for this clone: The antigen remains unidentified.

Using immunoSEQ multiplex PCR, the repertoire was profiled, and TCRdb retains in-frame clones only, with some absent. Of under 150,000 clones listed, less than 95% were seen once; the top ten hold around 3%. Study-level findings and limits: No day 14 peak samples; only post-peak repertoires were characterized. Vaccine-associated CD4 TCRs ranged over spike, dominating at 160-218 and 743-854.

Looked up from germline, CDR1 is LGHNT and CDR2 is FRNRAP. The CDR3 extends over 15 amino acids. V was clipped by 4 bases and J by 0 bases, with 12 bases between them. The clonotype comes from an adult in good health. V is TRBV12-5 and J is TRBJ1-1; D is perhaps TRBD1 (6 bases). The sample in question was peripheral blood, obtained on day 0 of AZD1222 vaccination. CDR3 coding DNA: TGTGCTAGTGGTTCTGAGGGGGTTCTGAACACTGAAGCTTTCTTT. It encodes CASGSEGVLNTEAFF.